This TCR beta chain was observed in a study of cytomegalovirus exposure and HLA in healthy donors. The overall study: HLA-typed donors contributed approximately 86 million unique TCRs, which were held in an early data release.

Per the germline V gene, CDR1 is LNHNV and CDR2 is YYDKDF (reference sequence). The CDR3 contains 17 residues. Trimming left V 1 base short and J 1 base short, with 14 bases between. PCR involved 60 Vbeta and 13 Jbeta primers. Using immunoSEQ multiplex PCR, the repertoire was profiled, and TCRdb retains in-frame clones only, with some absent. The data hold about 200,000 clones, with over 75% observed a single time. The chain couples TRBV15 to TRBJ1-5; D gene uncertain. Sequencing was carried out using PBMCs. The source of this sequence is a woman in her thirties in good health and CMV-seronegative. The CDR3 DNA is TGTGCCACCAGCAGAGGGCCCCCCGCAGGAAGCAATCAGCCCCAGCATTTT. This gives the protein CATSRGPPAGSNQPQHF.